A single sample gave rise to the 19 T cell receptor beta chains below, sequenced in a study of blood T cells in healthy people across ages (dated by TCRdb to between 2014 and 2017). The method was 5' RACE. Instrument on record: Illumina HiSeq 2500. A second 7 to 11 cycle PCR used a sample-barcoded 5' primer and a J-beta primer mix. The public reads were reanalyzed by TCRdb: fastp trimming at Q25, MiXCR alignment, in-frame beta chains only. Each CDR3 protein appears once, grouped with its most common genes and DNA. The sample profile shows 790,000 or so distinct CDR3 sequences; about 42% of them were found once. The ten biggest clones cover 15% to 20% of the sample. Input material: blood. The receptors stem from an older man in good health.

The gene calls are TRBV6-2 or TRBV6-3 and TRBJ1-5; D call uncertain. The germline V gene encodes CDR1 MNHEY and CDR2 SVGEGT. The CDR3 extends over 12 amino acids. The V end lost 1 base, the J end lost 6 bases, and 4 bases lay between the germline ends. Written as DNA, the CDR3 is TGTGCCAGCAGTTACTTGGGTCAGCCCCAGCATTTT. Translating it yields CASSYLGQPQHF.

The gene calls are TRBV7-8 and TRBJ1-1, with D possibly being TRBD1 (6 bases). CDR1 is SGHVS and CDR2 is FQNEAQ in the germline V gene. V was trimmed by 6 bases and J by 0 bases, leaving 14 bases between them. The CDR3 has 15 residues. The CDR3 DNA reads as TGTGCCAGCAGGGGCCAGACAGGAGTGAACACTGAAGCTTTCTTT. Translating gives CASRGQTGVNTEAFF.

This clonotype was counted many times. CDR3 coding DNA: TGTGCCAGCAGTTACCACGCCGGACAGGGGGCGCAGGAGACCCAGTACTTC. The encoded protein is CASSYHAGQGAQETQYF. The chain joins TRBV6-2 or TRBV6-3 to TRBJ2-5; 11 nucleotides agree with TRBD1. The CDR3 spans 17 residues. In germline, CDR1 is MNHEY, CDR2 SVGEGT. J gave up 5 bases and V 2 bases, and 10 bases lay outside the gene matches.

The table lists this clonotype with many counts. This sequence joins TRBV9 and TRBJ2-1, with D possibly TRBD1 on 5 matching bases. Germline CDR1 and CDR2: SGDLS and YYNGEE. This CDR3 region has 15 residues. V shed 0 bases and J shed 3 bases, with 10 bases lying between them. The CDR3 nucleotides are TGTGCCAGCAGCGTAGTCGACAGTCACTACAATGAGCAGTTCTTC. Residues: CASSVVDSHYNEQFF.

This chain joins TRBV7-3 and TRBJ2-3; tentatively, D is TRBD1 or TRBD2 (5 bases each). The CDR3 spans 15 residues. CDR1 is SGHTA and CDR2 is FQGTGA in the germline V gene. The V and J ends lost 6 bases and 4 bases respectively, with 17 bases between them. The CDR3 DNA reads TGTGCCAGCAGTTCAACCGGGACCTCGCCAGATACGCAGTATTTT. It yields the protein CASSSTGTSPDTQYF. The full variable domain, completed using reference TRBV7-3 and TRBJ2-3, is GAGVSQTPSNKVTEKGKYVELRCDPISGHTALYWYRQSLGQGPEFLIYFQGTGAADDSGLPNDRFFAVRPEGSVSTLKIQRTERGDSAVYLCASSSTGTSPDTQYFGPGTRLTVL.

This chain joins TRBV30 and TRBJ1-6; D not resolved. The CDR3 has 13 amino acids. Germline lookup yields CDR1 GTSNPN and CDR2 SVGIG (reference sequence). V lost 3 bases and J 10 bases, leaving 13 bases between the germline ends. The CDR3 loop reads CAWSRGVGSPLHF. CDR3 nucleotide sequence: TGTGCCTGGAGCCGCGGGGTTGGGTCACCCCTCCACTTT. Filled out from reference TRBV30 and TRBJ1-6, the complete variable domain reads SQTIHQWPATLVQPVGSPLSLECTVEGTSNPNLYWYRQAAGRGLQLLFYSVGIGQISSEVPQNLSASRPQDRQFILSSKKLLLSDSGFYLCAWSRGVGSPLHFGNGTRLTVT.

The V call is TRBV27, the J call TRBJ2-5; D unclear. The CDR3 loop spans 14 amino acids. CDR1 and CDR2 (germline): MNHEY, SMNVEV (reference sequence). V lost 2 bases and J lost 11, with 18 bases in between. This CDR3 is CASSLTGLYNEQYF. The CDR3 nucleotides are TGTGCCAGCAGTTTAACCGGGCTATACAATGAGCAGTACTTC.

The chain combines TRBV7-2 with TRBJ2-7; TRBD2 aligns across 7 bases. The CDR3 contains 14 residues. The germline V gene has CDR1 SGHTA and CDR2 FQGNSA. V shed 5 bases, J shed 0 bases, and the junction held 4 bases outside the gene matches. In DNA form, the CDR3 reads TGTGCCAGCAGCAAGAGCGGGACCTCCTACGAGCAGTACTTC. Protein: CASSKSGTSYEQYF.

The chain uses TRBV29-1 and TRBJ1-2, with a weak D call TRBD1 (6 bases). V lost 6 bases to trimming and J lost 4 bases, with 15 bases between them. The CDR3 sequence is 13 residues long. CDR1 SQVTM and CDR2 ANQGSEA come from the germline V gene. CDR3 region: CSVIQGRGYGYTF. The CDR3, as DNA: TGCAGCGTCATACAGGGCAGAGGCTATGGCTACACCTTC.

A few counts support this clonotype. The chain is built from TRBV12-3 or TRBV12-4 and TRBJ2-1; the match to TRBD2 covers 10 bases. The J segment lost 0 bases and the V segment lost 0 bases, leaving 11 bases of the junction unmatched. This CDR3 spans 20 amino acids. The CDR3 spells CASSLALGSGRGASYNEQFF. In DNA form, the CDR3 reads TGTGCCAGCAGTTTAGCGCTTGGGAGCGGGAGGGGGGCCTCCTACAATGAGCAGTTCTTC.

The V gene is TRBV5-1, the J gene TRBJ1-1, with 7 nucleotides matching TRBD1. Germline V CDR1 and CDR2: SGHRS, YFSETQ. Trimming took 0 bases from V and 3 from J; bases not matched to a gene: 8. The CDR3 consists of 16 residues. The CDR3 is CASSLGQGMLDTEAFF. The DNA for the CDR3 is TGCGCCAGCAGCTTGGGACAGGGTATGTTGGACACTGAAGCTTTCTTT.

The rearrangement joins TRBV5-1 to TRBJ2-7, with 12 bases identical to TRBD1. V lost 4 bases, J lost 5 bases, and 7 bases stayed unmatched. The CDR3 runs to 15 residues. Germline CDR1 reads SGHRS; CDR2 reads YFSETQ. CDR3 nucleotide sequence: TGCGCCAGCAGCCAAGGGACAGGGGGCTTCGACGAGCAGTACTTC. It is translated as CASSQGTGGFDEQYF.

Notes on this clonotype: Compared with germline, one end of the junction differs, possibly owing to a read error. The chain is built from TRBV12-3 or TRBV12-4 and TRBJ2-3; unclear D gene. The CDR3 loop spans 13 amino acids. The CDR3 here is CVSSQDQGDTQYF. Here the CDR3 DNA reads TGTGTCAGCAGCCAAGATCAAGGGGATACGCAGTATTTT.

Note on this clonotype: A junction end diverges from the germline sequence, so it may reflect a read error. J is TRBJ2-3 and V is TRBV9, with D possibly TRBD1 on 5 matching bases. The CDR3 has 13 amino acids. The germline CDR1 and CDR2 sequences are SGDLS and YYNGEE. The DNA of the CDR3 is TGTGCCGGCAGCGTAGAAACAGGCAATACGCAGTATTTT. Translating gives CAGSVETGNTQYF.

The gene calls are TRBV11-2 and TRBJ2-3; D remains unclear. Germline lookup yields CDR1 SGHAT and CDR2 FQNNGV. This CDR3 has 13 amino acids. Trimming left V 5 bases short and J 7 bases short, with 13 bases between. The CDR3 bases are TGTGCCAGCAGCACCGCGCTTAGCAATACGCAGTATTTT. It is translated as CASSTALSNTQYF.

In its sample, this clonotype was seen a few times. The rearrangement uses TRBV20-1 and TRBJ2-1; a weak D match, TRBD2 (6 bases). This CDR3 is built from 18 residues. Germline V gene lookup returns CDR1 DFQATT and CDR2 SNEGSKA (reference sequence). The V end lost 0 bases, the J end lost 3 bases, and 21 bases lay between the germline ends. The CDR3 here is CSAREINLRRGNYNEQFF. CDR3 DNA: TGCAGTGCTAGAGAAATTAATCTTCGGCGGGGAAACTACAATGAGCAGTTCTTC.

This chain connects TRBV20-1 to TRBJ2-3; 8 positions match TRBD2. The V and J ends lost 5 bases and 3 bases, in that order; junction bases with no gene match: 10. Germline CDR1 DFQATT, CDR2 SNEGSKA (reference sequence). This CDR3 contains 15 residues. In DNA, the CDR3 is TGCAGTGCTCTCCTACATAGCGGGGTTACAGATACGCAGTATTTT. Amino acid sequence: CSALLHSGVTDTQYF.

The chain links TRBV2 to TRBJ2-1, with 8 positions matching TRBD2. V was pared by 6 bases and J by 8 bases, with 12 bases of the junction left unmatched. Germline CDR1 SNHLY, CDR2 FYNNEI. The CDR3 length is 15 residues. CDR3 residues: CASSRGRGLVYEQFF. The CDR3 nucleotides are TGTGCCAGCAGCCGTGGGAGGGGACTAGTCTATGAGCAGTTCTTC.

There are a few counts of this clonotype. V gene TRBV7-9 combines with J gene TRBJ2-4, with D possibly TRBD1 on 5 matching bases. The end of the DNA aligns better with TRBJ2-7, so the J call may be wrong. The CDR3 has 12 amino acids. Germline V CDR1 and CDR2: SEHNR, FQNEAQ (reference sequence). The CDR3 region has the DNA TGTGCCAGCAGCACTACAGGCGGCGAGCAGTACTTC. This gives the protein CASSTTGGEQYF.